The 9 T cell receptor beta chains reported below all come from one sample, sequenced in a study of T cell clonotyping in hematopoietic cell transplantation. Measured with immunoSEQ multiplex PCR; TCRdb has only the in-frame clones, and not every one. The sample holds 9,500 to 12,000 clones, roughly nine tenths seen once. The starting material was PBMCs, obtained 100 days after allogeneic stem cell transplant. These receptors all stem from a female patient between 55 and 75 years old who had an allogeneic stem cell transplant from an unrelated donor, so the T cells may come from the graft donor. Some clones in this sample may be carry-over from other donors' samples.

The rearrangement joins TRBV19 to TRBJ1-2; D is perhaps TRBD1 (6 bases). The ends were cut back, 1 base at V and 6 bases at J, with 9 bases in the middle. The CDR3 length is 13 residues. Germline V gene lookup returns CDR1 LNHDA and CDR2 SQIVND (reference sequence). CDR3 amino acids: CASSIGTANGYTF. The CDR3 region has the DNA TGTGCCAGTAGTATAGGGACAGCGAATGGCTACACCTTC.

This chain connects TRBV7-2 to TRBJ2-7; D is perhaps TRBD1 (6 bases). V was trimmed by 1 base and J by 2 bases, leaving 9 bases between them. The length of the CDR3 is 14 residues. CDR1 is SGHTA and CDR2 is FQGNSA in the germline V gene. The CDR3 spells CASSLVDSTYEQYV. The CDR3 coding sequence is TGTGCCAGCAGCTTAGTGGACAGTACCTACGAGCAGTACGTC.

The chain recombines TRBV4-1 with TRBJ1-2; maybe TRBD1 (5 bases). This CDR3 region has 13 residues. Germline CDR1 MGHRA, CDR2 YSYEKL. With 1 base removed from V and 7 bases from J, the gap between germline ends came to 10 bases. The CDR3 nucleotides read TGCGCCAGCAGCCAAGGTCAGGGCTTTGGCTACACCTTC. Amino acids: CASSQGQGFGYTF.

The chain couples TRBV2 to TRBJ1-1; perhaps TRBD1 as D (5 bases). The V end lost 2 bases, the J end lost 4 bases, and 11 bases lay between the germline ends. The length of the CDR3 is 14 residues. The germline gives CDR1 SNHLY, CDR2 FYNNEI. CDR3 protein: CASSETRAGTEAFF. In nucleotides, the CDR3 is TGTGCCAGCAGTGAAACCAGGGCGGGCACTGAAGCTTTCTTT.

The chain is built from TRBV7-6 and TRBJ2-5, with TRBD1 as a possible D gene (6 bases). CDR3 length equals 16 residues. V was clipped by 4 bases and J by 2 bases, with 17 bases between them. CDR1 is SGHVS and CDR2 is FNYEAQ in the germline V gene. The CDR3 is CASSSTRSTGQETQYF. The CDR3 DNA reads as TGTGCCAGCAGCTCCACACGCTCGACAGGACAAGAGACCCAGTACTTC.

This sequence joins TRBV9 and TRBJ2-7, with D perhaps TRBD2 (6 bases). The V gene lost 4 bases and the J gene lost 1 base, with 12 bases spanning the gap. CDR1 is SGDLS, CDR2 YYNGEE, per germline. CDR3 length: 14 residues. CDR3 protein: CASSPSGGSYEQYF. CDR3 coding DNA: TGTGCCAGCAGCCCTAGTGGAGGGTCCTACGAGCAGTACTTC.

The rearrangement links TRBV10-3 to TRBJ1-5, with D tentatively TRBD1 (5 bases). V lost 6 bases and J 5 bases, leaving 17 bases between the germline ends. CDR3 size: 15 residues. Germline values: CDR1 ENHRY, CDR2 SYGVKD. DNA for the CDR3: TGTGCCATCAGCACCAACTCCGGGGGAGATCAGCCCCAGCATTTT. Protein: CAISTNSGGDQPQHF.

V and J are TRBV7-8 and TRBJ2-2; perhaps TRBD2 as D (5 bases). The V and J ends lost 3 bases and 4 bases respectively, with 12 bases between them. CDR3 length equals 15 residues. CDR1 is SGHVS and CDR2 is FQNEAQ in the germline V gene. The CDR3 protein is CASSFAGSGTGELFF. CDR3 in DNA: TGTGCCAGCAGCTTCGCGGGCAGCGGCACCGGGGAGCTGTTTTTT.

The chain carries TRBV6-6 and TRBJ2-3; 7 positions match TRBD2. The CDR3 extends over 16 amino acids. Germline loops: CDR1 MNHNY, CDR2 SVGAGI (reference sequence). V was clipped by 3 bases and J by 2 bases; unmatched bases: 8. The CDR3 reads CASSYGGEGYTDTQYF. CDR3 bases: TGTGCCAGCAGTTATGGTGGGGAGGGATACACAGATACGCAGTATTTT.